This is a list of T cell receptor beta chains from one sample in a study of cytomegalovirus exposure and HLA in healthy donors. Assay: immunoSEQ multiplex PCR; the TCRdb copy retains only in-frame clones and omits some. The sample yields under 80,000 clones, approximately 93% seen once. The sample comprised PBMCs. All receptors derive from a woman younger than 30 in good health and CMV-seronegative. Each CDR3 is given with its conserved first and last residue. The D gene is left open where the match is weak. Size tells how often a clone was seen (once, few, many) or the class of an expanded clone, and some rows leave it out.

CDR3,DNA,V,D,size,J
CASSLQQGRSTDTQYF,TGTGCCAGCAGCTTACAACAGGGTAGGAGCACAGATACGCAGTATTTT,TRBV5-8,.,.,TRBJ2-3
CATSRTSGTYNEQFF,TGTGCCACCTCGCGGACTAGCGGGACCTACAATGAGCAGTTCTTC,TRBV11-3,TRBD2,.,TRBJ2-1
CASSQATSSLYNEQFF,TGTGCCAGCAGCCAGGCAACTAGTTCCTTATACAATGAGCAGTTCTTC,TRBV4-2,.,.,TRBJ2-1
CASSQVGRGPKDTQYF,TGCGCCAGCAGCCAAGTGGGCAGGGGTCCGAAAGATACGCAGTATTTT,TRBV4-1,.,once,TRBJ2-3
CASRQRSGANVLTF,TGTGCCAGTAGACAGCGCTCTGGGGCCAACGTCCTGACTTTC,TRBV28,.,.,TRBJ2-6
CASTQRGGSGSAGELFF,TGTGCCAGCACCCAAAGGGGGGGTAGCGGGAGTGCCGGGGAGCTGTTTTTT,TRBV25-1,TRBD2,few,TRBJ2-2
CASSKGQLNTEAFF,TGTGCCAGCAGCAAAGGACAGTTGAACACTGAAGCTTTCTTT,TRBV11-2,.,.,TRBJ1-1
CASTLPGKGYTF,TGTGCCAGCACCTTGCCCGGGAAAGGCTACACCTTC,TRBV6-5,.,once,TRBJ1-2
CASSEWTETLAKNIQYF,TGTGCCAGCAGCGAATGGACAGAAACGCTAGCCAAAAACATTCAGTACTTC,TRBV7-8,.,once,TRBJ2-4
CASTGSTSGRETQYF,TGTGCCAGCACTGGTTCAACTAGCGGGAGAGAGACCCAGTACTTC,TRBV2,TRBD2,.,TRBJ2-5
CASSNPTYTEAFF,TGCGCCAGCAGCAATCCAACTTACACTGAAGCTTTCTTT,TRBV10-1,.,.,TRBJ1-1
CASSGQGLSYEQYF,TGTGCCAGCAGTGGACAGGGCCTCTCCTACGAGCAGTACTTC,TRBV6-1,TRBD1,.,TRBJ2-7
CASSFQPGQGAFGYTF,TGTGCCAGTAGTTTTCAACCTGGACAGGGGGCTTTTGGCTACACCTTC,TRBV19,TRBD1,.,TRBJ1-2
CASSRGTGTNYGYTF,TGTGCCAGCTCACGAGGGACAGGGACGAACTATGGCTACACCTTC,TRBV18,TRBD1,.,TRBJ1-2
CASSFVENIQYF,TGTGCCAGCAGCTTCGTAGAAAACATTCAGTACTTC,TRBV11-2,.,once,TRBJ2-4
CASSFRPAGDGETQYF,TGCGCCAGCAGCTTTCGTCCAGCGGGAGATGGGGAGACCCAGTACTTC,TRBV5-1,TRBD2,.,TRBJ2-5
CASRSPWGLAIGNEQFF,TGTGCCAGCAGATCCCCGTGGGGTCTAGCAATTGGGAATGAGCAGTTCTTC,TRBV11-2,.,.,TRBJ2-1
CASRGREQETQYF,TGTGCCAGCAGAGGGAGAGAGCAAGAGACCCAGTACTTC,TRBV28,.,.,TRBJ2-5
CASSEGRRITGELFF,TGTGCCAGCAGTGAAGGGCGGCGCATCACCGGGGAGCTGTTTTTT,TRBV2,.,.,TRBJ2-2
CASSLDGTGSTKNIQYF,TGTGCCAGCAGCTTAGATGGGACAGGGAGTACCAAAAACATTCAGTACTTC,TRBV13,TRBD1,.,TRBJ2-4
CASSEDGDSGANVLTF,TGTGCCAGCAGTGAGGACGGGGACTCTGGGGCCAACGTCCTGACTTTC,TRBV6-4,.,.,TRBJ2-6
CASSPDGQGMVNYGYTF,TGTGCCAGCAGCCCAGACGGACAGGGAATGGTCAACTATGGCTACACCTTC,TRBV11-2,TRBD1,.,TRBJ1-2
CASSWDRGDYGYTF,TGTGCCAGCAGTTGGGACAGGGGGGACTATGGCTACACCTTC,TRBV6-6,TRBD1,.,TRBJ1-2
CASSYRQGNTEAFF,TGTGCCAGCAGTTACCGACAGGGGAACACTGAAGCTTTCTTT,TRBV6-5,TRBD1,.,TRBJ1-1
CASSQQGLSGNQPQHF,TGTGCCAGCTCACAACAGGGGTTATCGGGCAATCAGCCCCAGCATTTT,TRBV18,TRBD1,.,TRBJ1-5
CASSLGTSAYEQYF,TGTGCCAGCAGTTTAGGGACTAGCGCGTACGAGCAGTACTTC,TRBV27,TRBD2,.,TRBJ2-7
CASKGGGGQPQHF,TGTGCCAGCAAGGGGGGGGGTGGCCAGCCCCAGCATTTT,TRBV6-6,.,.,TRBJ1-5
CASSPRGTGGDTEAFF,TGTGCCAGCTCACCTAGAGGGACAGGGGGGGACACTGAAGCTTTCTTT,TRBV18,TRBD1,.,TRBJ1-1
CASSLGYRGPTDTQYF,TGCGCCAGCAGCTTAGGGTACAGGGGGCCCACAGATACGCAGTATTTT,TRBV5-1,TRBD1,.,TRBJ2-3
CASRPGQTTGELFF,TGTGCCAGCAGGCCGGGACAGACGACCGGGGAGCTGTTTTTT,TRBV6-1,TRBD1,.,TRBJ2-2
CASSSIRVAGYHGTDTQYF,TGTGCCAGCAGTTCCATTAGAGTAGCGGGATACCACGGCACAGATACGCAGTATTTT,TRBV28,TRBD2,.,TRBJ2-3
CASSLSAGWTEAFF,TGTGCCAGCAGTTTATCAGCAGGGTGGACTGAAGCTTTCTTT,TRBV27,.,.,TRBJ1-1
CASSLTLTHSGANVLTF,TGTGCCAGCAGCTTAACGCTTACACACTCTGGGGCCAACGTCCTGACTTTC,TRBV11-2,.,.,TRBJ2-6